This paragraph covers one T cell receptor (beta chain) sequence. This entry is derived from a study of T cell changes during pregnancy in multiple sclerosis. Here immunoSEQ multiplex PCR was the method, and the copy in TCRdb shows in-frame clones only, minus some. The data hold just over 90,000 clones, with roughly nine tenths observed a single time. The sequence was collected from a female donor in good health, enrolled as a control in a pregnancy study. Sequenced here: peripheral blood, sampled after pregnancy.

The CDR3 spells CASSQQGNNEKLFF. Written as DNA, the CDR3 is TGCGCCAGCAGCCAACAGGGGAATAATGAAAAACTGTTTTTT. The chain couples TRBV4-1 to TRBJ1-4, with a possible D match to TRBD1 (6 bases). The CDR3 is 14 residues long. Germline loops: CDR1 MGHRA, CDR2 YSYEKL. V was pared by 2 bases and J by 4 bases, with 8 bases between.